This TCR beta chain was recorded in a study of T cells in Graves' hyperthyroidism and ophthalmopathy. Broader study findings: The model anticipated ophthalmopathy a median about 7 months pre-onset. Most clonotypes expanded in thyroid above 0.001 were likewise present in blood.

CDR1 is SGHRS and CDR2 is YFSETQ in the germline V gene. The length of the CDR3 is 16 residues. The V end was cut by 3 bases, the J end by 4 bases, with 17 bases between. Hyperthyroidism was newly diagnosed in patients aged 18 to 65 (duration under 2 months). Amplified TCR beta CDR3 regions derived from RNA transcripts. A set of HTBI primers served as the primers for a first-round RT-PCR of the TCR CDR3. TCRdb re-derived calls from the multiplex PCR reads in MiXCR, one entry per CDR3 protein. The profile shows about 290,000 distinct CDR3 sequences, about 13% of them singletons. This clonotype was recorded many times. What it binds is not known.

This TCR derives from a woman between 35 and 50 years old with Graves' hyperthyroidism. This chain links TRBV5-1 with TRBJ2-1, with TRBD2 as a possible D gene (7 bases). The sample taken for sequencing was blood. CDR3 in DNA: TGCGCCAGCAGCTCATCAACAGGGAGGGGATACAATGAGCAGTTCTTC. Translated: CASSSSTGRGYNEQFF.